What follows is one T cell receptor (beta chain) and its context. The antigen remains unidentified. This sample is drawn from a study of blood T cells in healthy people across ages. Study-level findings and limits: Naive and antigen-experienced cells could not be conclusively compared, given unsorted PBMCs. Naive T cell percentage by flow cytometry tracked strongly with beta diversity.

Then a second PCR, running about 6 to 11 cycles, was carried out with a sample-barcoded 5' primer and a J-beta primer mix. TCRdb processed the 5' RACE reads anew with MiXCR; each CDR3 protein has one entry. The sample has 950,000 to 1,200,000 distinct CDR3 sequences, roughly two fifths seen once. The CDR3 extends over 15 amino acids. In germline, CDR1 is SGHTA, CDR2 FQGNSA. Trimming took 3 bases from V and 1 from J, leaving 12 bases between them. The source material was blood. The origin of this receptor is a man between 18 and 35 years old in good health. This sequence joins TRBV7-2 and TRBJ1-1; D remains ambiguous. Here the CDR3 DNA reads TGTGCCAGCAGCTTCAGTAGAAATGAGAACACTGAAGCTTTCTTT. It specifies CASSFSRNENTEAFF.